This T cell receptor beta chain was found in a study of blood T cells in healthy people across ages. The CDR3 runs to 15 residues. Germline V CDR1 and CDR2: SGHRS, YFSETQ. The ends lost 4 bases at V and 5 bases at J; junction bases unmatched: 9. Using a J-beta primer mix together with a sample-barcoded 5' primer, a second PCR was run for about 7 to 12 cycles. TCRdb re-called the 5' RACE reads through MiXCR, storing one row per CDR3 protein. The top ten hold around 9.6% of the sample, which has more than 900,000 distinct CDR3 sequences, about 28% seen once. These same data were also listed under a study on T cells of mothers and their children. Per that study: Six or seven children and their three healthy Caucasian mothers were the donors.

Sequenced input: blood. This receptor was identified in a middle-aged woman in good health. The V call is TRBV5-1, the J call TRBJ2-3; 8 bases are shared with TRBD1. As DNA, the CDR3 is TGCGCCAGCAGCCCGGGACAGGCGATGGGAGATACGCAGTATTTT. This translates into CASSPGQAMGDTQYF.